The next 22 T cell receptor beta chains were all read from a single sample in a study of control samples from healthy donors and cancer patients. Repertoires were generated with immunoSEQ multiplex PCR, while TCRdb's copy carries only in-frame clones and drops some. The sample includes 50,000 to 55,000 clones, roughly 87% seen only once; the top ten take 1.5% to 2%. Sequenced input: PBMCs. These receptors all come from a man in his forties with colorectal cancer.

The chain carries TRBV20-1 and TRBJ2-3; TRBD2 agrees at 7 bases. The CDR3 length is 15 residues. The germline CDR1 and CDR2 sequences are DFQATT and SNEGSKA (reference sequence). The V gene end was trimmed by 3 bases and the J gene end by 2 bases; junction bases not matched to a gene: 8. The CDR3 DNA is TGCAGTGCTAGTAGGCGGGAGTGGTACACAGATACGCAGTATTTT. Amino acid sequence: CSASRREWYTDTQYF.

The rearrangement links TRBV11-3 to TRBJ2-3; 8 bases match TRBD2. Germline V CDR1 and CDR2: SGHNT, YENEEA. This CDR3 spans 16 amino acids. V trimming: 3 bases; J trimming: 0 bases; junction bases outside the gene matches: 5. The CDR3 region is CASSLASGSSTDTQYF. Written as DNA, the CDR3 is TGTGCCAGCAGCTTGGCTAGCGGGTCTAGCACAGATACGCAGTATTTT.

The chain joins TRBV4-1 to TRBJ2-2; 10 bases align to TRBD2. The trim removed 1 base at V and 4 bases at J, leaving 3 bases unmatched. This CDR3 is built from 16 residues. Per the germline V gene, CDR1 is MGHRA and CDR2 is YSYEKL. The CDR3 loop reads CASSQGLAGATGELFF. The CDR3 nucleotides are TGCGCCAGCAGCCAAGGGCTAGCGGGAGCCACCGGGGAGCTGTTTTTT.

V and J are TRBV2 and TRBJ1-4, with unresolved D. The length of the CDR3 is 12 residues. CDR1 SNHLY and CDR2 FYNNEI come from the germline V gene. V lost 6 bases and J lost 12, with 14 bases in between. This CDR3 reads CASRVRAEELFF. CDR3 DNA sequence: TGTGCCAGCAGGGTGAGGGCTGAGGAACTGTTTTTT.

The chain combines TRBV11-3 with TRBJ2-7; the D gene could be TRBD1 or TRBD2 (5 bases each). The germline CDR1 and CDR2 sequences are SGHNT and YENEEA. V was clipped by 5 bases and J by 3 bases, with 14 bases between them. This CDR3 has 14 amino acids. The CDR3 sequence: CASSVRDGLYEQYF. The CDR3 DNA sequence: TGTGCCAGCAGCGTCCGGGACGGTCTCTACGAGCAGTACTTC.

The chain employs TRBV3-1 (or the pseudogene TRBV3-2) and TRBJ1-2, with D uncertain. V was trimmed by 0 bases and J by 5 bases, leaving 19 bases between them. Germline V gene lookup returns CDR1 LGHDT and CDR2 YNNKEL (reference sequence). The CDR3 length is 17 residues. In DNA, the CDR3 is TGTGCCAGCAGCCAAGATGGGAGTAAGGGCAGGCAGTATGGCTACACCTTC. This codes for CASSQDGSKGRQYGYTF.

The chain couples TRBV15 to TRBJ2-5; TRBD2 might be the D (5 bases). Germline V CDR1 and CDR2: LNHNV, YYDKDF (reference sequence). This CDR3 contains 13 residues. The germline V and J ends were trimmed by 6 bases and 5 bases, with 13 bases remaining between them. CDR3 nucleotides: TGTGCCACCAGAGCCCCCTGGAGGGAGACCCAGTACTTC. Translated, it gives CATRAPWRETQYF.

V and J are TRBV27 and TRBJ1-4; TRBD1 is a possible D gene (6 bases). Trimming left V 8 bases short and J 4 bases short, with 11 bases between. Germline CDR1 MNHEY, CDR2 SMNVEV (reference sequence). The CDR3 extends over 13 amino acids. The CDR3: CASWGGGNEKLFF. For the CDR3, the DNA is TGTGCCAGCTGGGGAGGGGGTAATGAAAAACTGTTTTTT.

This chain links TRBV25-1 with TRBJ2-5; no reliable D call. This CDR3 has 13 amino acids. V was clipped by 5 bases and J by 4 bases, with 11 bases between them. Germline V CDR1 and CDR2: MGHDK, SYGVNS. The CDR3: CASSRANRETQYF. CDR3 coding DNA: TGTGCCAGCAGTAGGGCCAATCGAGAGACCCAGTACTTC. Together with reference TRBV25-1 and TRBJ2-5, the CDR3 gives the full variable domain: EADIYQTPRYLVIGTGKKITLECSQTMGHDKMYWYQQDPGMELHLIHYSYGVNSTEKGDLSSESTVSRIRTEHFPLTLESARPSHTSQYLCASSRANRETQYFGPGTRLLVL.

V and J are TRBV18 and TRBJ2-7; D uncertain. V was clipped by 6 bases and J by 6 bases, with 15 bases between them. CDR1 is KGHSH, CDR2 LQKENI, per germline. The CDR3 is made up of 13 amino acids. CDR3 loop: CASSPQSGSEQYF. CDR3 DNA sequence: TGTGCCAGCTCCCCTCAGTCGGGTTCCGAGCAGTACTTC.

The chain recombines TRBV9 with TRBJ1-4; D not resolved. Germline V gene data show CDR1 as SGDLS and CDR2 as YYNGEE. Trimming cost V 1 base and J 4 bases, with 14 bases left between them. The CDR3 contains 16 residues. The CDR3 here is CASSVRGDNYNEKLFF. In DNA form, the CDR3 reads TGTGCCAGCAGCGTACGAGGAGATAACTATAATGAAAAACTGTTTTTT.

This clone appeared once. The chain combines TRBV18 with TRBJ2-1, with 7 nucleotides matching TRBD2. This CDR3 comprises 13 residues. Germline CDR1 and CDR2: KGHSH and LQKENI. V shed 4 bases, J shed 3 bases, and the junction held 0 bases outside the gene matches. The CDR3 loop is CASSRDYYNEQFF. CDR3 coding DNA: TGTGCCAGCTCACGGGACTACTACAATGAGCAGTTCTTC.

The chain links TRBV28 to TRBJ2-3; 8 bases fit TRBD1. Per the germline V gene, CDR1 is MDHEN and CDR2 is SYDVKM. The junction had 8 bases not matched to a gene; V was cut back by 5 bases and J by 1 base. The CDR3 has 16 amino acids. CDR3 residues: CASSAAGGIRTDTQYF. The CDR3 DNA follows: TGTGCCAGCAGTGCGGCAGGGGGCATACGCACAGATACGCAGTATTTT.

The chain carries TRBV28 and TRBJ1-6, with TRBD1 as a possible D gene (5 bases). Germline V gene sequence: CDR1 MDHEN, CDR2 SYDVKM. Trimming left V 4 bases short and J 13 bases short, with 11 bases between. This CDR3 comprises 12 residues. The CDR3 coding sequence is TGTGCCAGCAGTTGGGGGGGGGTGCCCCTCCACTTT. Its translation: CASSWGGVPLHF.

The chain recombines TRBV4-3 with TRBJ2-2; possible D gene TRBD1, 6 bases. The CDR3 runs to 17 residues. V shed 4 bases and J shed 1 base, with 16 bases lying between them. Germline loops: CDR1 LGHNA, CDR2 YSLEER. CDR3 nucleotides: TGCGCCAGCAGCCGTCATAGGGGACAATTGAACACCGGGGAGCTGTTTTTT. This sequence encodes CASSRHRGQLNTGELFF.

The V gene is TRBV19, the J gene TRBJ2-7, with D possibly TRBD1 on 6 matching bases. V was cut by 5 bases and J by 8 bases, with 10 bases left in between. CDR1 is LNHDA and CDR2 is SQIVND in the germline V gene (reference sequence). The CDR3 contains 11 residues. The DNA of the CDR3 is TGTGCCAGTAGTCTGGACAGTCAGCAGTACTTC. This gives the protein CASSLDSQQYF.

The V and J genes are TRBV6-5 and TRBJ1-1, with D unclear. The CDR3 extends over 13 amino acids. The V and J ends lost 7 bases and 3 bases respectively, with 12 bases between them. Germline V gene data show CDR1 as MNHEY and CDR2 as SVGAGI. The CDR3: CASTESWDTEAFF. The DNA of the CDR3 is TGTGCCAGCACCGAGAGCTGGGACACTGAAGCTTTCTTT.

The gene calls are TRBV28 and TRBJ2-3, with D possibly being TRBD1 (6 bases). From germline, CDR1 is MDHEN and CDR2 SYDVKM. The V gene lost 3 bases and the J gene lost 4 bases, with 11 bases spanning the gap. This CDR3 comprises 14 residues. The CDR3 DNA reads as TGTGCCAGCAGTTTTCGAACAGGGCCAGATACGCAGTATTTT. Translated: CASSFRTGPDTQYF.

This clone came up once. The chain recombines TRBV28 with TRBJ1-1; D not certain. This CDR3 is built from 15 residues. CDR1 is MDHEN, CDR2 SYDVKM, per germline. With 5 bases removed from V and 2 bases from J, the gap between germline ends came to 15 bases. CDR3: CASSAFRMTNTEAFF. The DNA of the CDR3 is TGTGCCAGCAGTGCTTTTAGGATGACTAACACTGAAGCTTTCTTT.

V is TRBV18 and J is TRBJ1-6; possible D gene TRBD1, 5 bases. Trimming removed 4 bases at V and 13 bases at J, with 20 bases between. Germline CDR1 and CDR2: KGHSH and LQKENI. The CDR3 loop spans 15 amino acids. CDR3 amino acids: CASSLGTGLVEPLHF. CDR3 coding DNA: TGTGCCAGCTCACTAGGAACAGGCTTGGTAGAGCCCCTCCACTTT.

This sequence joins TRBV7-2 and TRBJ1-4; a possible D gene is TRBD1 (6 bases). Trimming removed 5 bases at V and 5 bases at J, with 12 bases between. This CDR3 region has 14 residues. Per the germline V gene, CDR1 is SGHTA and CDR2 is FQGNSA. CDR3 nucleotide sequence: TGTGCCAGCAGCATCAGGGGTGTGAATGAAAAACTGTTTTTT. Amino acid sequence: CASSIRGVNEKLFF.

This rearrangement joins TRBV6-6 to TRBJ1-2, with TRBD1 matching 7 bases. Looked up from germline, CDR1 is MNHNY and CDR2 is SVGAGI (reference sequence). The junction had 6 bases not matched to a gene; V was cut back by 8 bases and J by 3 bases. This CDR3 has 13 amino acids. As DNA, the CDR3 is TGTGCCAGCCGGGGGCAGGGGGACTATGGCTACACCTTC. Its protein product is CASRGQGDYGYTF.